The TCR beta chain under discussion was sequenced for a study of blood T cells in healthy people across ages. V was clipped by 0 bases and J by 1 base, with 10 bases between them. There are 15 residues in the CDR3. Germline values: CDR1 SGHAT, CDR2 FQNNGV. This clonotype was seen a few times. Its antigen remains unknown. A J-beta primer mix and a sample-barcoded 5' primer were used in a second PCR of about 7 to 12 cycles. Via MiXCR, TCRdb re-called the 5' RACE reads, giving one row per CDR3 protein. The sample gives about 1.6 million distinct CDR3 sequences, roughly 32% of which show up once; approximately 10% is in the top ten. Study-wide results and caveats: Long-lived donors had more naive CD4+ cells and higher diversity than aged donors.

The chain has TRBV11-2 and TRBJ2-7; tentatively, D is TRBD1 (5 bases). This clonotype was obtained from a woman aged 30 to 39 in good health. Sequencing input: blood. The CDR3 sequence: CASSLDQGGSYEQYF. As DNA, the CDR3 is TGTGCCAGCAGCTTAGATCAGGGCGGATCCTACGAGCAGTACTTC.